The rows below give T cell receptor beta chains drawn from one sample of a study of shared clonotypes between healthy human individuals. Data came from immunoSEQ multiplex PCR; TCRdb stores just in-frame clones and leaves some out. In the table there are some 490,000 clones, 81% of which are singletons. The sample comprised PBMCs. All receptors come from a middle-aged woman in good health. Some clones in this sample may be carry-over from other donors' samples. The CDR3 runs from the conserved cysteine through the conserved F or W. The D gene is left open where the match is weak. Expanded clones are given a class, and other clones once, few, many or no size at all.

cdr3_length j_call clone_size v_call d_call cdr3_nt cdr3_aa
11 TRBJ1-2 - TRBV6-5 - TGTGCCAGCAGTACCGGGGTCGGCTACACCTTC CASSTGVGYTF
15 TRBJ2-7 once TRBV7-2 - TGTGCCAGCAGCTTATGGGCTATTGGGGCCTACGAGCAGTACTTC CASSLWAIGAYEQYF
17 TRBJ2-3 - TRBV13 - TGTGCCAGCAGCCCCCAAACGGGACGGGTTAGCACAGATACGCAGTATTTT CASSPQTGRVSTDTQYF
16 TRBJ1-3 - TRBV18 - TGTGCCAGCTCACCACCCGGACGAGGGGCTGGAAACACCATATATTTT CASSPPGRGAGNTIYF
15 TRBJ2-1 - TRBV5-1 TRBD2 TGCGCCAGCAGCCCGACTAGCGGGAGTGGGCATGAGCAGTTCTTC CASSPTSGSGHEQFF
15 TRBJ2-2 few TRBV5-1 - TGCGCCAGCAGTTTACCCGATGAGGGCACCGGGGAGCTGTTTTTT CASSLPDEGTGELFF
13 TRBJ2-2 once TRBV29-1 - TGCAGCGCGATCAGGGGTGGAGCCGGGGAGCTGTTTTTT CSAIRGGAGELFF
12 TRBJ2-5 once TRBV7-2 - TGTGCCAGCAGCCTGGGGGGGGCGGCCCAGTACTTC CASSLGGAAQYF
15 TRBJ1-4 - TRBV9 TRBD1 TGTGCCAGCAGCCGCCTCGCAGGGGGTGGTGAAAAACTGTTTTTT CASSRLAGGGEKLFF
18 TRBJ2-6 - TRBV19 TRBD1 TGTGCCAGTAGTATAGGGCCAGGGGGCGGGTCTGGGGCCAACGTCCTGACTTTC CASSIGPGGGSGANVLTF
13 TRBJ1-5 - TRBV28 - TGTGCCAGCAGTCGAAGTCTGTATCAGCCCCAGCATTTT CASSRSLYQPQHF
11 TRBJ1-2 - TRBV20-1 - TGCAGTGGTGGGCACAGAGAATCCTACACCTTC CSGGHRESYTF
15 TRBJ1-2 once TRBV27 - TGTGCCAGCAGTTTAATGGTTGGACTGGAGGGTGGCTACACCTTC CASSLMVGLEGGYTF
13 TRBJ1-1 once TRBV30 TRBD1 TGTGCCTGGAAAACAGGGGTGGAGACTGAAGCTTTCTTT CAWKTGVETEAFF
15 TRBJ2-1 - TRBV9 TRBD2 TGTGCCAGCAGCGTGTCGGGACTAGCGGGGGGCGAGCAGTTCTTC CASSVSGLAGGEQFF
16 TRBJ1-2 - TRBV28 TRBD1 TGTGCCAGCAGTTTATCGGTGGACAGGAGATACTATGGCTACACCTTC CASSLSVDRRYYGYTF
14 TRBJ2-3 - TRBV7-3 - TGTGCCAGCAGCCTAGGGACCGTTTCTGATACGCAGTATTTT CASSLGTVSDTQYF
13 TRBJ1-2 - TRBV30 - TGTGCCTGGAGCCACGACAGGACCCATGGCTACACCTTC CAWSHDRTHGYTF
14 TRBJ2-5 once TRBV11-2 TRBD1 TGTGCCAGCAGCTATGACAGGGGGCGCACGGCCCAGTACTTC CASSYDRGRTAQYF
15 TRBJ2-7 few TRBV5-1 TRBD2 TGCGCCAGCAGCTTGGGACTAGCGGGAGCTTACGAGCAGTACTTC CASSLGLAGAYEQYF
15 TRBJ1-1 - TRBV6-5 TRBD1 TGTGCCAGCAGCCGGACAGGGTGGGCGAACACTGAAGCTTTCTTT CASSRTGWANTEAFF
15 TRBJ2-2 - TRBV6-1 - TGTGCCAGCACCCCTACTAGGGGAATCACCGGGGAGCTGTTTTTT CASTPTRGITGELFF
16 TRBJ2-3 - TRBV30 - TGTGCCTGGAGTTACCCGGGTCTTGTTGTCACAGATACGCAGTATTTT CAWSYPGLVVTDTQYF
13 TRBJ2-7 - TRBV7-8 - TGTGCCAGCAGCTTGGGGCGGTCCTACGAGCAGTACTTC CASSLGRSYEQYF
13 TRBJ1-2 few TRBV5-1 - TGCGCCAGCAGCCGGGAAAACAGGGAAGGCTACACCTTC CASSRENREGYTF
15 TRBJ1-1 - TRBV9 - TGTGCCAGCAGCGTATCGCCAGGGCTTTACTCTGAAGCTTTCTTT CASSVSPGLYSEAFF
14 TRBJ1-2 few TRBV28 - TGTGCCAGCAGTTCCGGGCCCTTACGCTATGGCTACACCTTC CASSSGPLRYGYTF
15 TRBJ1-1 - TRBV27 - TGTGCCACCCAGACAGTCGCAACTGCGAACACTGAAGCTTTCTTT CATQTVATANTEAFF
14 TRBJ2-7 - TRBV7-8 TRBD1 TGTGCCAGCAGCCCCCGGGACAGGGACTACGAGCAGTACTTC CASSPRDRDYEQYF
15 TRBJ1-1 - TRBV7-2 - TGTGCCAGCAGCTTAACCCGTGGAGGGAGCACTGAAGCTTTCTTT CASSLTRGGSTEAFF
14 TRBJ2-3 once TRBV6-1 - TGTGCCAGCAGTACGGACGGTAGCACAGATACGCAGTATTTT CASSTDGSTDTQYF
14 TRBJ1-1 once TRBV7-8 - TGTGCCAGCAGCTTAGGGGGCATGAACACTGAAGCTTTCTTT CASSLGGMNTEAFF
14 TRBJ2-1 - TRBV4-2 - TGTGCCAGTAGCCAAGGAACAGGATACAATGAGCAGTTCTTC CASSQGTGYNEQFF
14 TRBJ1-2 - TRBV19 TRBD1 TGTGCCAGTAGTACAACGACAGGGAACTATGGCTACACCTTC CASSTTTGNYGYTF
12 TRBJ2-7 medium-sized TRBV29-1 TRBD1 TGCAGCGGGGGGACAGGCGAACTCGAGCAGTACTTC CSGGTGELEQYF
15 TRBJ2-2 - TRBV7-7 TRBD2 TGTGCCAGCAGCTTACTTAGCGGGAGTACCGGGGAGCTGTTTTTT CASSLLSGSTGELFF
15 TRBJ1-5 once TRBV6-1 - TGTGCCAGCAGTGAAGGGAGGGGCCCCAATCAGCCCCAGCATTTT CASSEGRGPNQPQHF
17 TRBJ2-2 - TRBV28 TRBD2 TGTGCCAGCACCATAGCGGGAGGGGCCGGCTTCACCGGGGAGCTGTTTTTT CASTIAGGAGFTGELFF
14 TRBJ2-7 many TRBV19 TRBD1 TGTGCCAGTAGTTTTAGGGCAGGGGGTTACGAGCAGTACTTC CASSFRAGGYEQYF
14 TRBJ1-4 - TRBV2 - TGTGCCAGCAGTCCGTCAGGGTCTAATGAAAAACTGTTTTTT CASSPSGSNEKLFF
15 TRBJ2-2 - TRBV7-8 TRBD1 TGTGCCAGCAGTTGGGACAGGGGGGTCGCCGGGGAGCTGTTTTTT CASSWDRGVAGELFF
13 TRBJ2-7 - TRBV2 - TGTGACTCTAGGGGGGAGGGCCGGTACGAGCAGTACTTC CDSRGEGRYEQYF
11 TRBJ1-1 - TRBV6-1 - TGTGCCAGCAGTGAAGCGGGGGGGTATTTCTTT CASSEAGGYFF
15 TRBJ1-1 - TRBV19 - TGTGCCAGTAGTCTATTCTCGACCGCGAACACTGAAGCTTTCTTT CASSLFSTANTEAFF
17 TRBJ2-7 - TRBV15 TRBD1 TGTGCCACCAGCAGCAACTCTGCCGGGACAGGACTATACGAGCAGTACTTC CATSSNSAGTGLYEQYF
15 TRBJ2-5 - TRBV7-9 - TGTGCCAGCAGCCACGCCGGACATAACCAAGAGACCCAGTACTTC CASSHAGHNQETQYF
15 TRBJ2-5 - TRBV28 - TGTGCCAGCAGTTTGGGGTTGGGGCCGAGGGAGGCCCAGTACTTC CASSLGLGPREAQYF
14 TRBJ2-1 once TRBV6-6 - TGTGCCAGCAGTTATGAGGGCTCCTACAATGAGCAGTTCTTC CASSYEGSYNEQFF
13 TRBJ2-3 - TRBV2 - TGTGCCAGCCCTTTCAGTGTCACAGATACGCAGTATTTT CASPFSVTDTQYF
13 TRBJ1-1 few TRBV11-1 - TGTGCCAGCAGCCCCCGAGGGGGAACTGAAGCTTTCTTT CASSPRGGTEAFF
14 TRBJ2-7 - TRBV27 - TGTGCCAGCAGGGAGACAGGAATTACCTACGAGCAGTACTTC CASRETGITYEQYF
17 TRBJ2-3 - TRBV28 TRBD2 TGTGCCAGCAGTCTTGGACTAGCGGGCTTACTAGGGGATACGCAGTATTTT CASSLGLAGLLGDTQYF